This T cell receptor beta chain was sequenced during a study of T cells in Graves' hyperthyroidism and ophthalmopathy. CDR1 is LNHDA, CDR2 SQIVND, per germline (reference sequence). Trimming cost V 9 bases and J 3 bases, with 17 bases left between them. The CDR3 is 15 residues long. RNA transcripts gave rise to amplified TCR beta CDR3 regions. The primer set for the first-round RT-PCR of the TCR CDR3 was HTBI. A single record per CDR3 protein comes from TCRdb applying MiXCR to the multiplex PCR reads. Of around 420,000 distinct CDR3 sequences listed, 15% to 19% are singletons. Patients counted as stable if ophthalmopathy did not develop within 18 months. Newly diagnosed hyperthyroidism patients aged 18 to 65 years had disease lasting under 2 months. Pregnant or lactating patients were excluded, as were those with uncontrolled infection or other autoimmune disease. In its sample, this clonotype was seen many times. Its antigen is not known.

Broader study findings: Ophthalmopathy, which appeared later, was predicted by the model a median roughly 6.5 months before onset.

The chain is built from TRBV19 and TRBJ1-4; D is unresolved. The sequencing sample was made of blood. The sequence derives from a woman aged 18-29 years with Graves' hyperthyroidism. The CDR3 bases are TGTGCCAGCAGCCCTTTTGGAAAGGCTAATGAAAAACTGTTTTTT. Translation gives CASSPFGKANEKLFF.